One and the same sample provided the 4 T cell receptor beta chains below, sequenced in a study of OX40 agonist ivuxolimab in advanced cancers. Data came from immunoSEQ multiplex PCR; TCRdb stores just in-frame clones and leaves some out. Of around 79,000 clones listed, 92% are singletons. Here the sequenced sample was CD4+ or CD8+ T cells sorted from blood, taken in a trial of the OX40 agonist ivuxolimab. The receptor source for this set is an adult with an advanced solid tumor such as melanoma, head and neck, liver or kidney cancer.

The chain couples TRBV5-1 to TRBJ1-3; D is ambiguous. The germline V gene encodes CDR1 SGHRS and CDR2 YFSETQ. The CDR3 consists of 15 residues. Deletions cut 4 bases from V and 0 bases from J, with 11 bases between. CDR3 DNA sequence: TGCGCCAGCAGCCCGATGGGGAGCTCTGGAAACACCATATATTTT. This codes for CASSPMGSSGNTIYF.

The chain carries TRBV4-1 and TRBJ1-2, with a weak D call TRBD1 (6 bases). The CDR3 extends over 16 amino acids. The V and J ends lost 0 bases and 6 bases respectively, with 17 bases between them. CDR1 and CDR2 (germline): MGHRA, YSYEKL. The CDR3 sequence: CASSQDRGYQGNGYTF. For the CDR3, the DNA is TGCGCCAGCAGCCAAGATAGGGGGTATCAGGGGAATGGCTACACCTTC.

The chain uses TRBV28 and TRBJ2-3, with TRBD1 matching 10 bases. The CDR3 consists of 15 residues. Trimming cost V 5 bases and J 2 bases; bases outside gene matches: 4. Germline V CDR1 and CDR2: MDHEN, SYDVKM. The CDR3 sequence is CASSLDRGYTDTQYF. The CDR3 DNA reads TGTGCCAGCAGTCTGGACAGGGGGTACACAGATACGCAGTATTTT.

Here the CDR3 DNA reads TGTGCCAGTTTGACACCCAGATATTATAGCAATCAGCCCCAGCATTTT. Encoded protein: CASLTPRYYSNQPQHF. The V and J genes are TRBV27 and TRBJ1-5; D is uncertain. The germline V gene has CDR1 MNHEY and CDR2 SMNVEV (reference sequence). V dropped 9 bases and J dropped 0 bases, with 18 bases sitting between them. There are 16 residues in the CDR3.